Listed here are 23 T cell receptor beta chains from one sample, sequenced in a study of CD8 T cell repertoires and HIV-1 epitope variants. These receptors are not linked to any known antigen. The repertoire was sequenced with immunoSEQ multiplex PCR; TCRdb's copy has only in-frame clones and lacks some. The sample includes 3,500 to 5,500 clones, 70% of them seen just once. Sequencing was performed on cultured CD8+ T cells derived from PBMCs. The receptors here all came from a male donor with HIV.

This chain connects TRBV28 to TRBJ1-4; D ambiguous. The CDR3 totals 18 residues. V shed 0 bases and J shed 0 bases, with 14 bases lying between them. Germline-derived CDR1 and CDR2 are MDHEN and SYDVKM. This CDR3 is CASSLWLFSGATNEKLFF. The CDR3 DNA follows: TGTGCCAGCAGTTTATGGCTTTTTTCGGGCGCAACTAATGAAAAACTGTTTTTT.

CDR3 coding DNA: TGTGCCAGCAGTTTTAGGGGTTACAGGGGGCCCAATCAGCCCCAGCATTTT. Translated: CASSFRGYRGPNQPQHF. The chain has TRBV28 and TRBJ1-5, with 9 nucleotides matching TRBD1. Germline CDR1 MDHEN, CDR2 SYDVKM. V gave up 3 bases and J gave up 3 bases; unmatched junction bases: 9. CDR3 length: 17 residues. The entire variable domain, with the rest obtained from reference TRBV28 and TRBJ1-5, is as follows: DVKVTQSSRYLVKRTGEKVFLECVQDMDHENMFWYRQDPGLGLRLIYFSYDVKMKEKGDIPEGYSVSREKKERFSLILESASTNQTSMYLCASSFRGYRGPNQPQHFGDGTRLSIL.

The chain links TRBV5-6 to TRBJ2-3, with D hard to call. Germline-derived CDR1 and CDR2 are SGHDT and YYEEEE. With 1 base removed from V and 1 base from J, the gap between germline ends came to 4 bases. CDR3 size: 13 residues. CDR3 coding DNA: TGTGCCAGCAGCTTGACAGGCACAGATACGCAGTATTTT. Protein sequence: CASSLTGTDTQYF.

CDR3 sequence reads: CASRMGGGWTDTQYF. The CDR3 DNA follows: TGTGCCAGCCGAATGGGAGGGGGTTGGACAGATACGCAGTATTTT. The chain is built from TRBV2 and TRBJ2-3, with a weak D call TRBD2 (7 bases). V was cut by 8 bases and J by 3 bases, with 18 bases left in between. The CDR3 covers 15 residues. The V gene's germline CDR1 is SNHLY and CDR2 FYNNEI.

The chain employs TRBV19 and TRBJ2-1; TRBD2 is a possible D gene (6 bases). V was shortened by 4 bases and J by 4 bases, with 8 bases between the two germline ends. The CDR3 is made up of 13 amino acids. Germline V lookup: CDR1 LNHDA, CDR2 SQIVND (reference sequence). The CDR3 loop is CASSRDSYNEQFF. The CDR3 coding sequence is TGTGCCAGTAGTAGGGACTCTTACAATGAGCAGTTCTTC.

The gene calls are TRBV6-5 and TRBJ2-1; TRBD1 aligns across 10 bases. The trim removed 5 bases at V and 7 bases at J, leaving 8 bases unmatched. The germline V gene encodes CDR1 MNHEY and CDR2 SVGAGI. This CDR3 comprises 15 residues. DNA for the CDR3: TGTGCCAGCAGTGCCCGGGACAGGGGTAGTAATGAGCAGTTCTTC. It is translated as CASSARDRGSNEQFF.

The chain couples TRBV13 to TRBJ1-4, with 7 bases identical to TRBD1. Germline assignment: CDR1 PRHDT and CDR2 FYEKMQ (reference sequence). The trim removed 1 base at V and 8 bases at J, leaving 1 base unmatched. CDR3 length: 13 amino acids. The CDR3 protein is CASSLEGQEKLFF. CDR3 coding DNA: TGTGCCAGCAGCTTAGAGGGACAGGAAAAACTGTTTTTT. The full variable domain, with the rest looked up from reference TRBV13 and TRBJ1-4, is AAGVIQSPRHLIKEKRETATLKCYPIPRHDTVYWYQQGPGQDPQFLISFYEKMQSDKGSIPDRFSAQQFSDYHSELNMSSLELGDSALYFCASSLEGQEKLFFGSGTQLSVL.

This clone was observed a few times. V and J are TRBV27 and TRBJ1-5, with TRBD1 matching over 10 bases. This CDR3 is built from 15 residues. V shed 6 bases and J 2 bases; nucleotides not matched to a gene: 4. Germline V gene sequence: CDR1 MNHEY, CDR2 SMNVEV (reference sequence). CDR3 in DNA: TGTGCCAGCAGGGACGGACAGGGGGGCAATCAGCCCCAGCATTTT. Its protein is CASRDGQGGNQPQHF.

The V gene is TRBV5-4, the J gene TRBJ2-1; no firm D call. CDR3 length equals 13 residues. The germline gives CDR1 SGHNT, CDR2 YYREEE (reference sequence). V gave up 3 bases and J gave up 4 bases, with 8 bases separating them. CDR3 sequence: CASSSSLYNEQFF. CDR3 in DNA: TGTGCCAGCAGCTCAAGCCTATACAATGAGCAGTTCTTC. Supplemented by reference TRBV5-4 and TRBJ2-1, the full variable domain reads ETGVTQSPTHLIKTRGQQVTLRCSSQSGHNTVSWYQQALGQGPQFIFQYYREEENGRGNFPPRFSGLQFPNYSSELNVNALELDDSALYLCASSSSLYNEQFFGPGTRLTVL.

The chain employs TRBV27 and TRBJ2-5; maybe TRBD2 (6 bases). Gene TRBJ2-7 matches the end of the DNA better, so the J call may be wrong. The germline CDR1 and CDR2 sequences are MNHEY and SMNVEV (reference sequence). This CDR3 region has 15 residues. The CDR3 bases are TGTGCCAGCAGTTTTAGCGGAGAGGGCTCCTACGAGCAGTACTTC. Translated, it gives CASSFSGEGSYEQYF.

This rearrangement joins TRBV10-3 to TRBJ2-5; a weak D match, TRBD1 (7 bases). This CDR3 is built from 17 residues. The V gene's germline CDR1 is ENHRY and CDR2 SYGVKD. The ends were cut back, 3 bases at V and 2 bases at J, with 19 bases in the middle. For the CDR3, the DNA is TGTGCCATCAGTGAACTCGACAGGGAGGTTGGGCAAGAGACCCAGTACTTC. Its protein product is CAISELDREVGQETQYF.

As to this clone: The germline gene is not matched at one end of the junction; a read error may be the cause. The chain employs TRBV4-1 and TRBJ2-7; 7 nucleotides line up with TRBD1. The CDR3 runs to 13 residues. CDR1 and CDR2 from the germline V gene are MGHRA and YSYEKL. CDR3 in amino acids: CANSYRGSNEQYF. The CDR3 DNA sequence: TGCGCCAACAGCTACAGGGGAAGTAACGAGCAGTACTTC.

The CDR3 here is CASSVGGRGTDTQYF. The CDR3 region has the DNA TGTGCCAGCAGCGTAGGCGGGCGGGGCACAGATACGCAGTATTTT. This rearrangement joins TRBV9 to TRBJ2-3; possibly TRBD2 for D (5 bases). This CDR3 has 15 residues. Germline CDR1 reads SGDLS; CDR2 reads YYNGEE. The V end was cut by 0 bases, the J end by 1 base, with 9 bases between. The variable domain in full, completed from reference TRBV9 and TRBJ2-3, reads DSGVTQTPKHLITATGQRVTLRCSPRSGDLSVYWYQQSLDQGLQFLIQYYNGEERAKGNILERFSAQQFPDLHSELNLSSLELGDSALYFCASSVGGRGTDTQYFGPGTRLTVL.

Judged by abundance, this clone is hyperexpanded. The gene calls are TRBV15 and TRBJ1-2; a weak D match, TRBD1 (5 bases). The CDR3 has 16 amino acids. V lost 0 bases to trimming and J lost 4 bases, with 15 bases between them. Germline V gene sequence: CDR1 LNHNV, CDR2 YYDKDF (reference sequence). DNA for the CDR3: TGTGCCACCAGCAGAGATCGGGGGACCCAGGTCTATGGCTACACCTTC. This translates into CATSRDRGTQVYGYTF.

The chain employs TRBV7-3 and TRBJ1-1; D is undetermined. The CDR3 extends over 13 amino acids. Germline V gene data show CDR1 as SGHTA and CDR2 as FQGTGA. Trimming took 4 bases from V and 4 from J, leaving 10 bases between them. This CDR3 is CASSSGEFTEAFF. The CDR3, as DNA: TGTGCCAGCAGCTCCGGGGAGTTCACTGAAGCTTTCTTT.

This sequence joins TRBV6-5 and TRBJ1-2, with 8 nucleotides matching TRBD1. The junction had 4 bases not matched to a gene; V was cut back by 2 bases and J by 5 bases. Germline CDR1 and CDR2: MNHEY and SVGAGI. This CDR3 comprises 14 residues. This CDR3 is CASSYDTGGYGYTF. The CDR3 region has the DNA TGTGCCAGCAGTTACGACACAGGGGGATATGGCTACACCTTC.

This clone qualifies as large. The chain carries TRBV5-6 and TRBJ1-2; D not resolved. The germline CDR1 and CDR2 sequences are SGHDT and YYEEEE. This CDR3 has 16 residues. Trimming removed 4 bases from V and 3 bases from J, with 19 bases in between. The CDR3 loop is CASSPWPVELDYGYTF. The DNA of the CDR3 is TGTGCCAGCAGCCCTTGGCCGGTAGAATTGGACTATGGCTACACCTTC.

This chain joins TRBV9 and TRBJ1-1, with a possible D match to TRBD1 (5 bases). Germline CDR1 is SGDLS and CDR2 is YYNGEE. This CDR3 has 15 residues. Trimming shortened V by 3 bases and J by 6 bases, and 18 bases separated the two germline ends. The CDR3: CASSATLGLTPEAFF. In nucleotides, the CDR3 is TGTGCCAGCAGCGCCACCCTGGGACTGACCCCTGAAGCTTTCTTT. Supplemented by reference TRBV9 and TRBJ1-1, the full variable domain reads DSGVTQTPKHLITATGQRVTLRCSPRSGDLSVYWYQQSLDQGLQFLIQYYNGEERAKGNILERFSAQQFPDLHSELNLSSLELGDSALYFCASSATLGLTPEAFFGQGTRLTVV.

J is TRBJ2-6 and V is TRBV5-4; D may be TRBD1 (5 bases). Between the trimmed V and J ends, which lost 0 bases and 2 bases, there was a span of 6 bases. CDR3 length equals 15 residues. Germline V CDR1 and CDR2: SGHNT, YYREEE (reference sequence). The CDR3 nucleotides read TGTGCCAGCAGCTTGGTGGGGCCTGGGGCCAACGTCCTGACTTTC. Encoded protein: CASSLVGPGANVLTF.

The chain joins TRBV15 to TRBJ2-7; the D gene could be TRBD1 or TRBD2 (5 bases each). Trimming left V 1 base short and J 0 bases short, with 13 bases between. This CDR3 comprises 16 residues. Germline V gene data show CDR1 as LNHNV and CDR2 as YYDKDF (reference sequence). This chain's CDR3 is CATSRGVGDSSYEQYF. The CDR3 DNA is TGTGCCACCAGCAGAGGAGTGGGGGATAGCTCCTACGAGCAGTACTTC.

This CDR3 reads CASSQEDRGYEQFF. The CDR3 DNA follows: TGTGCCAGCAGCCAAGAGGACAGGGGATATGAGCAGTTCTTC. The V and J genes are TRBV4-2 and TRBJ2-1; 9 bases are a match to TRBD1. V shed 0 bases, J shed 8 bases, and the junction held 2 bases outside the gene matches. Germline lookup yields CDR1 LGHNA and CDR2 YNFKEQ. This CDR3 has 14 residues.

This clone was found a few times. The chain uses TRBV4-3 and TRBJ2-6; 9 bases are a match to TRBD1. This CDR3 has 16 amino acids. Trimming took 3 bases from V and 0 from J; bases not matched to a gene: 0. CDR1 and CDR2 (germline): LGHNA, YSLEER. The CDR3: CASSQTGGSGANVLTF. The DNA of the CDR3 is TGCGCCAGCAGCCAGACAGGGGGCTCTGGGGCCAACGTCCTGACTTTC.

This clone counts as large (0.1 to 1%). V and J are TRBV7-9 and TRBJ2-2; no definite D call. The V gene's germline CDR1 is SEHNR and CDR2 FQNEAQ (reference sequence). The CDR3 is 12 residues long. V shed 5 bases and J shed 7 bases, with 8 bases lying between them. The CDR3 region has the DNA TGTGCCAGCAGCCTTCAGGACGGGGAGCTGTTTTTT. This codes for CASSLQDGELFF.